Below are 32 T cell receptor beta chains sequenced from a single sample in a study of graft-versus-host responses after intestinal transplantation. Profiled with immunoSEQ multiplex PCR; TCRdb holds only in-frame clones, not every one. Counted here are 15,000 or so clones, roughly 35% occurring once; the ten biggest clones make up approximately 3.7%. The sequences come from alloreactive CD4+ T cells from a mixed lymphocyte reaction culture, collected before intestinal transplant. Subset defined: CFSE-low proliferating T cells sorted from approximately 6-day pre-transplant mixed lymphocyte reaction (GvH or HvG direction). The receptors stem from a human patient who received an intestinal transplant.

This clone is termed medium-sized (0.01 to 0.1%). This rearrangement joins TRBV5-1 to TRBJ1-4, with TRBD1 matching over 9 bases. Trimming at V came to 4 bases and at J to 8 bases, leaving 15 bases not matched to a gene. Germline assignment: CDR1 SGHRS and CDR2 YFSETQ. This CDR3 contains 17 residues. The CDR3 sequence: CASSAGQGYQRGEKLFF. The CDR3 DNA reads TGCGCCAGCAGCGCGGGACAGGGCTATCAAAGGGGAGAAAAACTGTTTTTT.

V gene TRBV5-1 combines with J gene TRBJ2-3, with D possibly being TRBD1 (5 bases). Trimming pared 5 bases from V and 0 bases from J, leaving 16 bases between. Germline V gene data show CDR1 as SGHRS and CDR2 as YFSETQ. This CDR3 region has 16 residues. CDR3 bases: TGCGCCAGCAGTTACACGCAGGGATGGAGCACAGATACGCAGTATTTT. It encodes CASSYTQGWSTDTQYF.

This chain connects TRBV6-8 to TRBJ1-5; no reliable D call. The V end was cut by 2 bases, the J end by 4 bases, with 12 bases between. Per the germline V gene, CDR1 is MNHGY and CDR2 is SAAAGT. CDR3 length: 15 residues. The CDR3 DNA reads TGTGCCAGCAGTTACGGTTTCGGCCGTAATCAGCCCCAGCATTTT. Residues: CASSYGFGRNQPQHF.

This clone has a handful of counts. This chain uses TRBV14 with TRBJ2-4; TRBD2 might be the D (5 bases). Germline V gives CDR1 SGHDN, CDR2 FVKESK. The CDR3 totals 14 residues. The V and J ends lost 3 bases and 6 bases respectively, with 12 bases between them. CDR3 region: CASSHRGSRNIQYF. The CDR3 DNA reads as TGTGCCAGCAGCCACCGGGGTTCTAGAAACATTCAGTACTTC.

This clone is judged medium-sized. The chain has TRBV25-1 and TRBJ1-4; 7 bases are a match to TRBD1. V lost 7 bases and J lost 7; bases outside the gene matches: 6. The germline V gene encodes CDR1 MGHDK and CDR2 SYGVNS. The CDR3 runs 13 residues. In nucleotides, the CDR3 is TGTGCCAGCATCGCGGCAGGGGGTGAAAAACTGTTTTTT. Protein sequence: CASIAAGGEKLFF.

The V gene is TRBV7-9, the J gene TRBJ1-5; perhaps TRBD1 as D (5 bases). The CDR3 covers 17 residues. Germline CDR1 SEHNR, CDR2 FQNEAQ (reference sequence). V lost 5 bases and J lost 6, with 23 bases in between. CDR3: CASSPQGGTGSTQPQHF. CDR3 DNA: TGTGCCAGCAGCCCGCAAGGAGGGACGGGGTCAACTCAGCCCCAGCATTTT.

This clone was counted only a few times. The gene calls are TRBV5-6 and TRBJ1-2; unclear D gene. Trimming left V 2 bases short and J 4 bases short, with 12 bases between. The CDR3 runs 14 residues. Germline-derived CDR1 and CDR2 are SGHDT and YYEEEE. The DNA for the CDR3 is TGTGCCAGCAGCTTATTTTTGGTGTTCTATGGCTACACCTTC. This encodes CASSLFLVFYGYTF.

By proportion, this clone is large (0.1 to 1%). The V call is TRBV2, the J call TRBJ2-6, with D hard to call. With 4 bases removed from V and 0 bases from J, the gap between germline ends came to 1 base. The germline gives CDR1 SNHLY, CDR2 FYNNEI. This CDR3 comprises 13 residues. The CDR3 region is CASSVSGANVLTF. The CDR3 DNA reads as TGTGCCAGCAGTGTCTCTGGGGCCAACGTCCTGACTTTC.

The chain links TRBV7-9 to TRBJ2-3, with D hard to call. The V gene's germline CDR1 is SEHNR and CDR2 FQNEAQ (reference sequence). The V end lost 0 bases, the J end lost 9 bases, and 10 bases lay between the germline ends. The CDR3 has 13 amino acids. The CDR3 coding sequence is TGTGCCAGCAGCTTAGCTATTAGTAGAACGCAGTATTTT. It encodes CASSLAISRTQYF.

V is TRBV4-1 and J is TRBJ2-5; D perhaps matches TRBD2 (6 bases). Germline assignment: CDR1 MGHRA and CDR2 YSYEKL. The length of the CDR3 is 14 residues. V was trimmed by 0 bases and J by 5 bases, leaving 10 bases between them. CDR3 nucleotide sequence: TGCGCCAGCAGCCAAGATCCGGGAGAGGAGACCCAGTACTTC. It specifies CASSQDPGEETQYF.

The chain combines TRBV6-1 with TRBJ2-3; 9 bases are a match to TRBD2. The CDR3 contains 16 residues. Germline CDR1 and CDR2: MNHNS and SASEGT. V lost 2 bases and J lost 0; bases outside the gene matches: 3. The CDR3 nucleotides read TGTGCCAGCAGTGAACCTAGCGGGATCAGCACAGATACGCAGTATTTT. Translated: CASSEPSGISTDTQYF.

The rearrangement joins TRBV27 to TRBJ1-6, with 10 bases matching TRBD1. The CDR3 covers 21 residues. Germline CDR1 and CDR2: MNHEY and SMNVEV (reference sequence). V was clipped by 3 bases and J by 3 bases; unmatched bases: 17. This CDR3 is CASSFTRRDRGRGYYNSPLHF. The CDR3 region has the DNA TGTGCCAGCAGTTTCACGCGAAGGGACAGGGGACGGGGGTACTATAATTCACCCCTCCACTTT.

This clone showed up just a few times. The J gene is TRBJ1-1, the V gene TRBV5-1; the D is unclear. This CDR3 contains 15 residues. V was clipped by 1 base and J by 0 bases, with 10 bases between them. Per the germline V gene, CDR1 is SGHRS and CDR2 is YFSETQ. The DNA for the CDR3 is TGCGCCAGCAGCTTGTTTGCCGGAGTGAACACTGAAGCTTTCTTT. Translated, it gives CASSLFAGVNTEAFF.

V usage is TRBV6-6 and J usage is TRBJ1-2; D is unresolved. The germline gives CDR1 MNHNY, CDR2 SVGAGI (reference sequence). The CDR3 extends over 13 amino acids. V was cut by 6 bases and J by 8 bases, with 16 bases left in between. The CDR3 DNA reads TGTGCCAGCAGAAAAACCGCTACCGGGGGCTACACCTTC. It codes for CASRKTATGGYTF.

This clone rates as medium-sized (0.01 to 0.1%). This chain connects TRBV10-2 to TRBJ1-5; no clear D gene. Trimming removed 0 bases at V and 4 bases at J, with 7 bases between. The CDR3 totals 14 residues. The germline V gene encodes CDR1 WSHSY and CDR2 SAAADI. CDR3 protein: CASSESNINQPQHF. CDR3 nucleotide sequence: TGCGCCAGCAGTGAGTCTAATATTAATCAGCCCCAGCATTTT.

This clone was seen a handful of times. This chain joins TRBV7-9 and TRBJ2-1, with 8 bases matching TRBD1. V was clipped by 5 bases and J by 9 bases; unmatched bases: 12. CDR3 length: 15 amino acids. The germline V gene has CDR1 SEHNR and CDR2 FQNEAQ (reference sequence). The chain's CDR3 is CASSHAGPGGIEQFF. DNA of the CDR3: TGTGCCAGCAGCCACGCGGGGCCAGGGGGCATTGAGCAGTTCTTC.

This clone has just one count. The rearrangement uses TRBV19 and TRBJ2-2; maybe TRBD1 (6 bases). The CDR3 contains 16 residues. From germline, CDR1 is LNHDA and CDR2 SQIVND (reference sequence). Trimming shortened V by 4 bases and J by 1 base, and 13 bases separated the two germline ends. The CDR3 is CASSSRGRWNTGELFF. Written as DNA, the CDR3 is TGTGCCAGTAGTAGCAGGGGACGGTGGAACACCGGGGAGCTGTTTTTT.

The chain links TRBV11-2 to TRBJ1-2; unclear D gene. This CDR3 has 12 amino acids. V was pared by 4 bases and J by 8 bases, with 11 bases between. The germline V gene has CDR1 SGHAT and CDR2 FQNNGV. CDR3 residues: CASSYDQAGYTF. The CDR3 region has the DNA TGTGCCAGCAGCTACGATCAAGCGGGCTACACCTTC.

This clone counts as medium-sized. CDR3 DNA: TGTGCCAGCAGTTCCTGGAAAGACAGGGGTGATCAGCCCCAGCATTTT. This gives the protein CASSSWKDRGDQPQHF. The rearrangement uses TRBV28 and TRBJ1-5; TRBD1 matches at 8 bases. The CDR3 is 16 residues long. Germline lookup yields CDR1 MDHEN and CDR2 SYDVKM. Trimming removed 4 bases from V and 5 bases from J; junction bases left unmatched: 10.

This chain uses TRBV18 with TRBJ2-7; D might be TRBD2 (6 bases). CDR1 is KGHSH and CDR2 is LQKENI in the germline V gene. CDR3 length equals 13 residues. V shed 0 bases and J shed 5 bases, with 8 bases lying between them. The CDR3 nucleotides are TGTGCCAGCTCACCACCGGGGGGAAACGAGCAGTACTTC. Translated, it gives CASSPPGGNEQYF. Together with reference TRBV18 and TRBJ2-7, the CDR3 gives the full variable domain: NAGVMQNPRHLVRRRGQEARLRCSPMKGHSHVYWYRQLPEEGLKFMVYLQKENIIDESGMPKERFSAEFPKEGPSILRIQQVVRGDSAAYFCASSPPGGNEQYFGPGTRLTVT.

This clone was detected once. The rearrangement links TRBV7-9 to TRBJ1-6; D possibly corresponds to TRBD1 (5 bases). The CDR3 spans 15 residues. CDR1 and CDR2 from the germline V gene are SEHNR and FQNEAQ (reference sequence). The V and J ends lost 5 bases and 6 bases respectively, with 14 bases between them. CDR3 bases: TGTGCCAGCAGCCTCGGGGGGGTCACTAATTCACCCCTCCACTTT. Translated: CASSLGGVTNSPLHF.

The rearrangement uses TRBV18 and TRBJ2-7, with 8 bases that match TRBD2. CDR1 is KGHSH and CDR2 is LQKENI in the germline V gene. V shed 5 bases and J 6 bases; nucleotides not matched to a gene: 12. The CDR3 sequence is 15 residues long. The CDR3 region has the DNA TGTGCCAGCTCATCCTCCTTAGCGGGAAAGGGCGAGCAGTACTTC. It encodes CASSSSLAGKGEQYF.

This clone has just one count. The chain links TRBV6-1 to TRBJ2-7, with D unclear. The germline V and J ends were trimmed by 4 bases and 7 bases, with 11 bases remaining between them. Germline V lookup: CDR1 MNHNS, CDR2 SASEGT. CDR3 length: 12 residues. In DNA form, the CDR3 reads TGTGCCAGCAGTGTAGGGTCCCGGGAGCAGTACTTC. Its translation is CASSVGSREQYF.

This clone occurred a few times. DNA of the CDR3: TGTGCCAGCAGCTTGGGACAGGGGGCCCGCTACGAGCAGTACTTC. This gives the protein CASSLGQGARYEQYF. The chain employs TRBV5-4 and TRBJ2-7, with 10 bases lining up with TRBD1. The CDR3 consists of 15 residues. Looked up from germline, CDR1 is SGHNT and CDR2 is YYREEE (reference sequence). The ends lost 0 bases at V and 3 bases at J; junction bases unmatched: 3.

The gene calls are TRBV30 and TRBJ2-5; D remains unclear. The length of the CDR3 is 15 residues. Deletions cut 3 bases from V and 4 bases from J, with 18 bases between. Germline assignment: CDR1 GTSNPN and CDR2 SVGIG (reference sequence). This CDR3 is CAWRQPGAKRETQYF. The CDR3 DNA sequence: TGTGCCTGGAGGCAACCCGGTGCGAAAAGAGAGACCCAGTACTTC.

This clone was seen more than once but under ten times. V and J are TRBV6-6 and TRBJ1-2, with a tentative D call TRBD1 (6 bases). The CDR3 loop spans 13 amino acids. The V and J ends lost 6 bases and 4 bases respectively, with 12 bases between them. The V gene's germline CDR1 is MNHNY and CDR2 SVGAGI (reference sequence). CDR3 in DNA: TGTGCCAGCAGGCGGGGGCGCGCCTATGGCTACACCTTC. It specifies CASRRGRAYGYTF.

This clone has more than one count but fewer than ten. The chain is built from TRBV11-3 and TRBJ2-5, with 8 bases lining up with TRBD1. This CDR3 region has 14 residues. With 5 bases clipped from V and 5 bases from J, the junction kept 7 bases outside the gene matches. CDR1 is SGHNT, CDR2 YENEEA, per germline. The CDR3 here is CASSPQTGVETQYF. As DNA, the CDR3 is TGTGCCAGCAGCCCCCAGACAGGGGTGGAGACCCAGTACTTC. Full variable domain (missing parts from reference TRBV11-3 and TRBJ2-5): EAGVVQSPRYKIIEKKQPVAFWCNPISGHNTLYWYLQNLGQGPELLIRYENEEAVDDSQLPKDRFSAERLKGVDSTLKIQPAELGDSAVYLCASSPQTGVETQYFGPGTRLLVL.

The chain is built from TRBV7-9 and TRBJ2-7; D is ambiguous. Deletions cut 1 base from V and 2 bases from J, with 12 bases between. This CDR3 spans 15 amino acids. The germline gives CDR1 SEHNR, CDR2 FQNEAQ (reference sequence). The CDR3 here is CASSLEGLHAYEQYF. DNA for the CDR3: TGTGCCAGCAGCTTAGAGGGCTTACACGCCTACGAGCAGTACTTC.

This rearrangement joins TRBV6-5 to TRBJ2-7, with 10 bases aligning to TRBD1. CDR1 and CDR2 from the germline V gene are MNHEY and SVGAGI. J gave up 8 bases and V 6 bases, and 13 bases lay outside the gene matches. The CDR3 spans 15 residues. CDR3 protein: CASSSTGTGATKQYF. For the CDR3, the DNA is TGTGCCAGCAGCTCAACCGGGACAGGGGCTACAAAGCAGTACTTC.

The chain uses TRBV7-3 and TRBJ1-5; D is ambiguous. Trimming stripped 5 bases from V and 2 bases from J, with 10 bases between. The CDR3 loop spans 14 amino acids. CDR1 is SGHTA, CDR2 FQGTGA, per germline. CDR3 DNA sequence: TGTGCCAGCAGCGGTGACCAGGGCAATCAGCCCCAGCATTTT. Its protein is CASSGDQGNQPQHF. The whole variable domain, remainder taken from reference TRBV7-3 and TRBJ1-5, is GAGVSQTPSNKVTEKGKYVELRCDPISGHTALYWYRQSLGQGPEFLIYFQGTGAADDSGLPNDRFFAVRPEGSVSTLKIQRTERGDSAVYLCASSGDQGNQPQHFGDGTRLSIL.

The sample holds a few counts of this clone. This chain connects TRBV2 to TRBJ2-3; D is uncertain. Germline-derived CDR1 and CDR2 are SNHLY and FYNNEI. Trimming took off 6 bases at V and 5 bases at J, with 21 bases between the two ends. CDR3 length equals 16 residues. The CDR3, as DNA: TGTGCCAGCAGCCAGGCGATGGGCCGTGGAAGAGATACGCAGTATTTT. Encoded protein: CASSQAMGRGRDTQYF.

This clone has just a few counts. This chain joins TRBV9 and TRBJ2-7, with D possibly matching TRBD1 (5 bases). The CDR3 consists of 18 residues. The V end was cut by 4 bases, the J end by 3 bases, with 26 bases between. Germline values: CDR1 SGDLS, CDR2 YYNGEE. The CDR3 DNA is TGTGCCAGCAGCCCGATGATCTCTGGGGCAGGGCCCAACTACGAGCAGTACTTC. Its translation: CASSPMISGAGPNYEQYF.